Presented here are 22 T cell receptor beta chains from one specimen sequenced in a study of cytomegalovirus exposure and HLA in healthy donors. The PCR ran on 60 Vbeta and 13 Jbeta primers. Repertoires were generated with immunoSEQ multiplex PCR, while TCRdb's copy carries only in-frame clones and drops some. The table lists hundreds of thousands of clones, 65% to 85% of them singletons. The sequencing input was PBMCs. These receptors all come from a man aged 25 to 40 in good health and CMV-seronegative.

This clone was picked up a small number of times. V usage is TRBV28 and J usage is TRBJ1-2; D is unclear. Germline-derived CDR1 and CDR2 are MDHEN and SYDVKM. This CDR3 is 14 amino acids long. V lost 6 bases and J 4 bases, leaving 15 bases between the germline ends. CDR3 DNA: TGTGCCAGCAGCCTTAGTCCACCGGGCTATGGCTACACCTTC. This encodes CASSLSPPGYGYTF.

The chain recombines TRBV7-2 with TRBJ1-2; no clear D. Germline-derived CDR1 and CDR2 are SGHTA and FQGNSA. The CDR3 length is 11 residues. Trimming cost V 7 bases and J 9 bases, with 12 bases left between them. Here the CDR3 reads CASMEAWSYTF. CDR3 in DNA: TGTGCCAGCATGGAGGCCTGGAGCTACACCTTC.

The rearrangement uses TRBV28 and TRBJ1-1; the D gene is possibly TRBD1 (5 bases). Per germline, CDR1 MDHEN and CDR2 SYDVKM. This CDR3 has 19 residues. The V gene lost 6 bases and the J gene lost 5 bases, with 31 bases spanning the gap. The CDR3 sequence: CASSNVKPSFRARTTEAFF. CDR3 nucleotide sequence: TGTGCCAGCAGCAACGTCAAGCCCTCCTTCAGGGCGCGGACGACTGAAGCTTTCTTT.

This chain links TRBV10-1 with TRBJ2-7; 12 bases fit TRBD2. V gave up 2 bases and J gave up 5 bases; unmatched junction bases: 4. Per germline, CDR1 WNHNN and CDR2 SYGVQD (reference sequence). The length of the CDR3 is 15 residues. CDR3 protein: CASSEILAGGNEQYF. Here the CDR3 DNA reads TGCGCCAGCAGTGAGATACTAGCGGGGGGTAACGAGCAGTACTTC.

The rearrangement links TRBV4-2 to TRBJ2-2, with a possible D match to TRBD1 (6 bases). This CDR3 has 15 amino acids. Per germline, CDR1 LGHNA and CDR2 YNFKEQ. V was clipped by 0 bases and J by 4 bases, with 9 bases between them. CDR3 amino acids: CASSQEQGFTGELFF. CDR3 bases: TGTGCCAGCAGCCAAGAACAGGGATTCACCGGGGAGCTGTTTTTT.

As regards this clone: Distinct nucleotide sequences in the sample also encode this CDR3. This chain joins TRBV5-6 and TRBJ1-1; D might be TRBD1 (6 bases). V was clipped by 2 bases and J by 4 bases, with 12 bases between them. Germline CDR1 reads SGHDT; CDR2 reads YYEEEE. This CDR3 contains 14 residues. CDR3 protein: CASSFRGGGTEAFF. The CDR3 DNA sequence: TGTGCCAGCAGCTTTAGGGGGGGAGGCACTGAAGCTTTCTTT.

This chain joins TRBV27 and TRBJ2-3; 7 positions agree with TRBD1. V trimming: 7 bases; J trimming: 0 bases; junction bases outside the gene matches: 4. Germline loops: CDR1 MNHEY, CDR2 SMNVEV (reference sequence). This CDR3 has 14 residues. The CDR3, as DNA: TGTGCCAGCACCAACAGGGGAAGCACAGATACGCAGTATTTT. It specifies CASTNRGSTDTQYF.

The rearrangement joins TRBV4-1 to TRBJ2-3; 7 bases agree with TRBD2. The CDR3 is 16 amino acids. Germline CDR1 MGHRA, CDR2 YSYEKL. V trimming: 1 base; J trimming: 3 bases; junction bases outside the gene matches: 7. This CDR3 reads CASSQVGLPITDTQYF. The CDR3 DNA reads TGCGCCAGCAGCCAAGTGGGACTACCGATTACAGATACGCAGTATTTT.

This chain joins TRBV28 and TRBJ1-5; the D is unclear. The V gene's germline CDR1 is MDHEN and CDR2 SYDVKM. The CDR3 is made up of 15 amino acids. The V end was cut by 2 bases, the J end by 3 bases, with 11 bases between. CDR3: CASSLPQANNQPQHF. CDR3 coding DNA: TGTGCCAGCAGTTTACCTCAGGCCAACAATCAGCCCCAGCATTTT.

The chain combines TRBV7-9 with TRBJ2-1; tentatively, D is TRBD2 (5 bases). CDR3 length: 15 amino acids. V lost 0 bases and J 4 bases, leaving 10 bases between the germline ends. Germline V gene data show CDR1 as SEHNR and CDR2 as FQNEAQ (reference sequence). The DNA of the CDR3 is TGTGCCAGCAGCTTAGCGGGAGTAGGGTACAATGAGCAGTTCTTC. It translates to CASSLAGVGYNEQFF.

This clone was recorded only once. The V gene is TRBV11-1, the J gene TRBJ2-5; 8 positions agree with TRBD2. CDR3 size: 17 residues. In germline, CDR1 is SGHAT, CDR2 FQDESV (reference sequence). The J segment lost 5 bases and the V segment lost 1 base, leaving 12 bases of the junction unmatched. CDR3 residues: CASSLVGSGAARETQYF. As DNA, the CDR3 is TGTGCCAGCAGCTTAGTGGGTAGCGGGGCTGCCCGGGAGACCCAGTACTTC.

This clone was seen just once. The chain joins TRBV28 to TRBJ1-2, with 7 bases fitting TRBD1. CDR1 and CDR2 (germline): MDHEN, SYDVKM. The CDR3 contains 15 residues. J was trimmed by 0 bases and V by 7 bases; bases with no gene match: 8. CDR3 DNA: TGTGCCAGCATAGACCGACAGGGCTCTAACTATGGCTACACCTTC. It yields the protein CASIDRQGSNYGYTF.

The chain's CDR3 is CASSALLGLARSYNEQFF. For the CDR3, the DNA is TGTGCCAGCAGCGCCCTGCTTGGACTAGCGCGTTCCTACAATGAGCAGTTCTTC. The J gene is TRBJ2-1, the V gene TRBV9, with TRBD2 matching 9 bases. Germline V gene sequence: CDR1 SGDLS, CDR2 YYNGEE. V lost 3 bases, J lost 1 base, and 11 bases stayed unmatched. The CDR3 totals 18 residues.

The CDR3 reads CASSYRGIGYEQYF. For the CDR3, the DNA is TGCGCCAGCAGCTACAGGGGTATCGGCTACGAGCAGTACTTC. This rearrangement joins TRBV5-1 to TRBJ2-7; 7 nucleotides agree with TRBD1. Germline values: CDR1 SGHRS, CDR2 YFSETQ. The length of the CDR3 is 14 residues. V was pared by 3 bases and J by 3 bases, with 6 bases of the junction left unmatched. Based on the CDR3 plus reference TRBV5-1 and TRBJ2-7, the full variable domain is KAGVTQTPRYLIKTRGQQVTLSCSPISGHRSVSWYQQTPGQGLQFLFEYFSETQRNKGNFPGRFSGRQFSNSRSEMNVSTLELGDSALYLCASSYRGIGYEQYFGPGTRLTVT.

V is TRBV5-1 and J is TRBJ2-6; TRBD1 matches 12 bases. The CDR3 contains 18 residues. The junction had 4 bases not matched to a gene; V was cut back by 3 bases and J by 0 bases. Per germline, CDR1 SGHRS and CDR2 YFSETQ. CDR3 amino acids: CASSSGTGGSSGANVLTF. CDR3 in DNA: TGCGCCAGCAGCTCTGGGACAGGGGGCAGCTCTGGGGCCAACGTCCTGACTTTC.

The rearrangement links TRBV18 to TRBJ2-1; the match to TRBD2 covers 8 bases. The germline CDR1 and CDR2 sequences are KGHSH and LQKENI. J lost 9 bases, V lost 3 bases, and 13 bases had no gene match. The CDR3 consists of 16 residues. In DNA, the CDR3 is TGTGCCAGCTCACCCCTCTCCCCCGCGGGGGGCAGTGAGCAGTTCTTC. It translates to CASSPLSPAGGSEQFF.

V gene TRBV28 combines with J gene TRBJ1-2; TRBD1 matches 10 bases. Looked up from germline, CDR1 is MDHEN and CDR2 is SYDVKM. The V segment lost 7 bases and the J segment 4 bases; nucleotides outside the gene matches: 12. The CDR3 covers 16 residues. This CDR3 reads CASTQPGTGVGYGYTF. The CDR3 DNA is TGTGCCAGCACTCAACCCGGGACAGGGGTTGGCTATGGCTACACCTTC.

This sequence joins TRBV5-6 and TRBJ2-5; tentatively, D is TRBD2 (6 bases). The length of the CDR3 is 13 residues. V lost 1 base and J 5 bases, leaving 9 bases between the germline ends. CDR1 and CDR2 (germline): SGHDT, YYEEEE. The CDR3 loop is CASSLPGRETQYF. The CDR3 nucleotides are TGTGCCAGCAGCTTGCCAGGGAGGGAGACCCAGTACTTC.

The V and J genes are TRBV7-3 and TRBJ2-1, with D hard to call. Looked up from germline, CDR1 is SGHTA and CDR2 is FQGTGA. V was shortened by 2 bases and J by 0 bases, with 8 bases between the two germline ends. This CDR3 is 15 amino acids long. CDR3 protein: CASSLGLSSYNEQFF. As DNA, the CDR3 is TGTGCCAGCAGCTTAGGTCTGAGCTCCTACAATGAGCAGTTCTTC.

In nucleotides, the CDR3 is TGTGCCACCAGCAGAGGAGAGAACACTGAAGCTTTCTTT. Its protein is CATSRGENTEAFF. V and J are TRBV15 and TRBJ1-1, with unresolved D. The length of the CDR3 is 13 residues. The ends were cut back, 1 base at V and 1 base at J, with 4 bases in the middle. Germline V lookup: CDR1 LNHNV, CDR2 YYDKDF (reference sequence). The full variable domain, rest sourced from reference TRBV15 and TRBJ1-1, is DAMVIQNPRYQVTQFGKPVTLSCSQTLNHNVMYWYQQKSSQAPKLLFHYYDKDFNNEADTPDNFQSRRPNTSFCFLDIRSPGLGDTAMYLCATSRGENTEAFFGQGTRLTVV.

The J gene is TRBJ1-1, the V gene TRBV5-1; 10 bases fit TRBD1. V shed 5 bases, J shed 4 bases, and the junction held 11 bases outside the gene matches. The CDR3 has 16 residues. The V gene's germline CDR1 is SGHRS and CDR2 YFSETQ. For the CDR3, the DNA is TGCGCCAGCAGGGGACAGGGGTCTGCAATGGGCACTGAAGCTTTCTTT. Its translation: CASRGQGSAMGTEAFF.

The chain joins TRBV19 to TRBJ2-4; 8 bases are shared with TRBD2. With 4 bases clipped from V and 3 bases from J, the junction kept 5 bases outside the gene matches. The length of the CDR3 is 15 residues. Per the germline V gene, CDR1 is LNHDA and CDR2 is SQIVND (reference sequence). Here the CDR3 DNA reads TGTGCCAGTAGTACCTATACTAGCGGCAAAAACATTCAGTACTTC. Protein sequence: CASSTYTSGKNIQYF.